Listed here are 28 T cell receptor beta chains from one sample, sequenced in a study of spatial heterogeneity in lung cancer. Time point reported: sample taken at primary tumor resection. One entry per CDR3 protein, called by TCRdb with MiXCR from the 5' RACE reads. Counted here are over 13,000 distinct CDR3 sequences, just over 3.5% occurring once; the ten biggest clones make up just over 9.5%. Sequencing used normal lung tissue next to the tumor, obtained at surgery. The receptor set was obtained from a male donor with early-stage non-small cell lung cancer.

This clonotype was detected many times. This beta chain slipped into a library made for alpha chains as a stray read, so its size is not meaningful. This chain connects TRBV27 to TRBJ2-7; unclear D gene. This CDR3 contains 10 residues. Looked up from germline, CDR1 is MNHEY and CDR2 is SMNVEV (reference sequence). Between the trimmed V and J ends, which lost 6 bases and 7 bases, there was a span of 7 bases. CDR3 DNA sequence: TGTGCCAGCAGGTCGAGTGAGCAGTACTTC. Encoded protein: CASRSSEQYF.

This clonotype showed up many times. The library was prepared for alpha chains; this beta chain is a stray read, so its frequency means little. The chain carries TRBV7-2 and TRBJ2-3; D uncertain. Germline V gene lookup returns CDR1 SGHTA and CDR2 FQGNSA. The ends were cut back, 2 bases at V and 2 bases at J, with 14 bases in the middle. The CDR3 consists of 16 residues. DNA for the CDR3: TGTGCCAGCAGCTTAAAGGGCGGAGCGTACACAGATACGCAGTATTTT. Its translation: CASSLKGGAYTDTQYF.

This clonotype came up many times. This beta chain lies outside the target of a library built for alpha chains; its clone size means little. The J gene is TRBJ2-5, the V gene TRBV7-6; D gene uncertain. CDR1 and CDR2 from the germline V gene are SGHVS and FNYEAQ. V was shortened by 7 bases and J by 5 bases, with 11 bases between the two germline ends. The CDR3 has 12 amino acids. The CDR3 spells CASTPGSETQYF. The CDR3 coding sequence is TGTGCCAGCACCCCTGGTAGTGAGACCCAGTACTTC.

In its sample, this clonotype was seen many times. This beta chain was picked up by a library intended for alpha chains and is off target, so its count carries little meaning. The rearrangement links TRBV14 to TRBJ1-3; 10 nucleotides agree with TRBD1. V gave up 5 bases and J gave up 2 bases; unmatched junction bases: 3. The CDR3 contains 15 residues. From germline, CDR1 is SGHDN and CDR2 FVKESK. The CDR3 nucleotides are TGTGCCAGCAGCGGGACAGGGGAACCTGGAAACACCATATATTTT. It translates to CASSGTGEPGNTIYF.

This clonotype was detected many times. This beta chain slipped into a library made for alpha chains as a stray read, so its size is not meaningful. This rearrangement joins TRBV7-6 to TRBJ2-1, with D perhaps matching TRBD1 or TRBD2 (6 bases each). In germline, CDR1 is SGHVS, CDR2 FNYEAQ. There are 14 residues in the CDR3. V was pared by 2 bases and J by 8 bases, with 13 bases between. CDR3: CASSLSWGADEQFF. The CDR3 coding sequence is TGTGCCAGCAGCTTATCCTGGGGGGCAGATGAGCAGTTCTTC.

This clonotype ranks as medium-sized. In a library made to pick up alpha chains, this beta chain is a stray read with a size that means little. The CDR3 bases are TGTGCCAGCAGCTTTCCAGGGGTGGGCAAGGAGACCCAGTACTTC. It encodes CASSFPGVGKETQYF. The chain couples TRBV7-9 to TRBJ2-5; tentatively, D is TRBD1 (6 bases). This CDR3 has 15 amino acids. Deletions cut 3 bases from V and 5 bases from J, with 16 bases between. CDR1 and CDR2 from the germline V gene are SEHNR and FQNEAQ (reference sequence).

There are many counts of this clonotype. This beta chain represents an off-target read in a library built for alpha chains; its size is of limited meaning. The rearrangement joins TRBV7-9 to TRBJ1-1; no firm D call. The germline V and J ends were trimmed by 5 bases and 8 bases, with 12 bases remaining between them. The germline gives CDR1 SEHNR, CDR2 FQNEAQ (reference sequence). The CDR3 totals 12 residues. This CDR3 reads CASSIESLEAFF. The DNA for the CDR3 is TGTGCCAGCAGCATAGAGAGTCTAGAAGCTTTCTTT. The full variable domain, with the rest looked up from reference TRBV7-9 and TRBJ1-1, is DTGVSQNPRHKITKRGQNVTFRCDPISEHNRLYWYRQTLGQGPEFLTYFQNEAQLEKSRLLSDRFSAERPKGSFSTLEIQRTEQGDSAMYLCASSIESLEAFFGQGTRLTVV.

This clonotype has at least ten counts. In a library made to pick up alpha chains, this beta chain is a stray read with a size that means little. The rearrangement uses TRBV29-1 and TRBJ2-7; no definite D call. This CDR3 region has 12 residues. Germline loops: CDR1 SQVTM, CDR2 ANQGSEA. V lost 3 bases and J lost 3, with 9 bases in between. This CDR3 reads CSVDGSNYEQYF. CDR3 in DNA: TGCAGCGTTGATGGCTCCAACTACGAGCAGTACTTC.

This clonotype was counted at least ten times. This beta chain is off target for a library built for alpha chains, so its abundance means little. The J gene is TRBJ2-1, the V gene TRBV20-1; no definite D call. This CDR3 comprises 15 residues. V lost 5 bases and J 6 bases, leaving 20 bases between the germline ends. The germline CDR1 and CDR2 sequences are DFQATT and SNEGSKA (reference sequence). The CDR3 nucleotides are TGCAGTGCTGGACCAGACGGACCTTTACTCAATGAGCAGTTCTTC. This codes for CSAGPDGPLLNEQFF.

This clonotype was counted only a few times. Within a library made for alpha chains, this beta chain is off target, and its count is uninformative. The chain links TRBV14 to TRBJ1-6; D unclear. The CDR3 contains 13 residues. Trimming left V 2 bases short and J 8 bases short, with 7 bases between. Germline CDR1 reads SGHDN; CDR2 reads FVKESK. The CDR3 spells CASSQIAYSPLHF. Here the CDR3 DNA reads TGTGCCAGCAGCCAAATAGCTTATTCACCCCTCCACTTT. Looking up the rest from reference TRBV14 and TRBJ1-6 gives the full variable domain: EAGVTQFPSHSVIEKGQTVTLRCDPISGHDNLYWYRRVMGKEIKFLLHFVKESKQDESGMPNNRFLAERTGGTYSTLKVQPAELEDSGVYFCASSQIAYSPLHFGNGTRLTVT.

This clonotype was observed at least ten times. Since it is a stray read in a library aimed at alpha chains, this beta chain has a size that is not meaningful. The chain combines TRBV29-1 with TRBJ1-1; 12 bases are a match to TRBD1. Germline CDR1 and CDR2: SQVTM and ANQGSEA. This CDR3 has 14 amino acids. DNA for the CDR3: TGCAGATATGGAGGGGGGACAGGGGGCCATGAAGCTTTCTTT. Protein: CRYGGGTGGHEAFF.

This clonotype was picked up many times. This beta chain is a stray read from a library made for alpha chains; its abundance is not meaningful. The chain combines TRBV12-3 or TRBV12-4 with TRBJ1-1; D possibly corresponds to TRBD1 (6 bases). V lost 6 bases and J 1 base, leaving 9 bases between the germline ends. The CDR3 spans 13 residues. The CDR3 DNA follows: TGTGCCAGCAGCCAACAGGGGAACACTGAAGCTTTCTTT. This translates into CASSQQGNTEAFF.

At least ten counts were recorded for this clonotype. The library was designed around alpha chains, so this beta chain is a stray read whose abundance carries little weight. The chain has TRBV7-9 and TRBJ2-6, with TRBD1 matching over 9 bases. Trimming at V came to 6 bases and at J to 4 bases, leaving 13 bases not matched to a gene. The CDR3 extends over 18 amino acids. Germline V gives CDR1 SEHNR, CDR2 FQNEAQ (reference sequence). As DNA, the CDR3 is TGTGCCAGCAGAAACCCGGGACAGGGTACTCTAGGGGCCAACGTCCTGACTTTC. This encodes CASRNPGQGTLGANVLTF.

A note on this clonotype: This beta chain appears as a stray read in a library generated for alpha chains; its size is not informative. The rearrangement links TRBV7-9 to TRBJ2-5; D gene ambiguous. The CDR3 extends over 15 amino acids. V was cut by 1 base and J by 3 bases, with 12 bases left in between. Germline V gene data show CDR1 as SEHNR and CDR2 as FQNEAQ (reference sequence). CDR3 DNA sequence: TGTGCCAGCAGCTTAGTGGCAGGTCCTGAAGAGACCCAGTACTTC. It yields the protein CASSLVAGPEETQYF. The complete variable domain, with remaining parts taken from reference TRBV7-9 and TRBJ2-5, reads DTGVSQNPRHKITKRGQNVTFRCDPISEHNRLYWYRQTLGQGPEFLTYFQNEAQLEKSRLLSDRFSAERPKGSFSTLEIQRTEQGDSAMYLCASSLVAGPEETQYFGPGTRLLVL.

This clonotype was seen ten or more times. This beta chain represents an off-target read in a library built for alpha chains; its size is of limited meaning. This chain connects TRBV20-1 to TRBJ1-1; TRBD1 agrees at 8 bases. The germline CDR1 and CDR2 sequences are DFQATT and SNEGSKA (reference sequence). This CDR3 spans 15 amino acids. The ends lost 1 base at V and 6 bases at J; junction bases unmatched: 10. The CDR3 here is CSARGTGGTAAEAFF. The CDR3, as DNA: TGCAGTGCTAGAGGAACAGGGGGAACTGCCGCTGAAGCTTTCTTT.

This clonotype was recorded many times. The size of this beta chain means little, since it is a stray read in a library made for alpha chains. The V and J genes are TRBV2 and TRBJ2-2; maybe TRBD2 (5 bases). The germline gives CDR1 SNHLY, CDR2 FYNNEI. This CDR3 is built from 14 residues. The V gene lost 6 bases and the J gene lost 5 bases, with 13 bases spanning the gap. The CDR3 protein is CASRSSGQTGELFF. The DNA for the CDR3 is TGTGCCAGCAGGTCCAGCGGTCAGACCGGGGAGCTGTTTTTT.

This clonotype was seen repeatedly, ten times or more. This beta chain is a stray read from a library made for alpha chains; its abundance is not meaningful. The chain carries TRBV3-1 and TRBJ2-7; D is uncertain. This CDR3 comprises 12 residues. Trimming left V 4 bases short and J 4 bases short, with 8 bases between. Germline V lookup: CDR1 LGHDT, CDR2 YNNKEL (reference sequence). The CDR3 spells CASSPGLYEQYF. CDR3 sequence (DNA): TGTGCCAGCAGCCCCGGGCTATACGAGCAGTACTTC.

This clonotype was counted many times. This beta chain is an off-target read within a library intended for alpha chains, so its frequency means little. The gene calls are TRBV28 and TRBJ2-3, with D possibly matching TRBD1 (6 bases). The CDR3 is 15 amino acids. In germline, CDR1 is MDHEN, CDR2 SYDVKM. Trimming cost V 3 bases and J 2 bases, with 12 bases left between them. In nucleotides, the CDR3 is TGTGCCAGCAGTTTTTTCGGACAGCCCACAGATACGCAGTATTTT. Encoded protein: CASSFFGQPTDTQYF.

This clonotype was seen repeatedly, ten times or more. A library made for alpha chains picked up this beta chain off target, so its size means little. This chain connects TRBV30 to TRBJ1-5; 9 bases are shared with TRBD1. V shed 2 bases, J shed 2 bases, and the junction held 7 bases outside the gene matches. CDR3 length: 16 residues. Germline-derived CDR1 and CDR2 are GTSNPN and SVGIG (reference sequence). CDR3 nucleotide sequence: TGTGCCTGGAGTCTTCGAAGGACAGGGGGCAATCAGCCCCAGCATTTT. This gives the protein CAWSLRRTGGNQPQHF.

This clonotype has ten or more counts. Within a library made for alpha chains, this beta chain is off target, and its count is uninformative. The J gene is TRBJ1-3, the V gene TRBV12-3 or TRBV12-4; no clear D gene. This CDR3 is built from 14 residues. The ends were cut back, 5 bases at V and 0 bases at J, with 8 bases in the middle. CDR3 DNA sequence: TGTGCCAGCAGTCCCCGGGTCTCTGGAAACACCATATATTTT. It translates to CASSPRVSGNTIYF.

This clonotype was recorded at least ten times. This beta chain is off target for a library built for alpha chains, so its abundance means little. The chain links TRBV7-8 to TRBJ2-7; D may be TRBD1 (5 bases). Between the trimmed V and J ends, which lost 6 bases and 3 bases, there was a span of 15 bases. This CDR3 contains 14 residues. The germline gives CDR1 SGHVS, CDR2 FQNEAQ. CDR3 in amino acids: CASSSRTGIYEQYF. The CDR3 DNA is TGTGCCAGCAGTTCCCGAACAGGTATCTACGAGCAGTACTTC.

This clonotype was counted at least ten times. This beta chain is a stray read from a library made for alpha chains; its abundance is not meaningful. The J gene is TRBJ2-7, the V gene TRBV10-2; 8 bases line up with TRBD2. The CDR3 is 14 amino acids. CDR1 and CDR2 (germline): WSHSY, SAAADI. With 4 bases clipped from V and 7 bases from J, the junction kept 9 bases outside the gene matches. In DNA, the CDR3 is TGCGCCAGCAGTGCGGGGACTAGTGCGGGGGAGCAGTACTTC. This codes for CASSAGTSAGEQYF.

This clonotype rates as medium-sized. Since it is a stray read in a library aimed at alpha chains, this beta chain has a size that is not meaningful. V is TRBV29-1 and J is TRBJ2-5; 10 bases are shared with TRBD1. There are 13 residues in the CDR3. CDR1 is SQVTM and CDR2 is ANQGSEA in the germline V gene. V was clipped by 6 bases and J by 2 bases; unmatched bases: 3. This chain's CDR3 is CSVGQGGQETQYF. DNA for the CDR3: TGCAGCGTCGGACAGGGGGGGCAAGAGACCCAGTACTTC.

This clonotype occurred many times. This beta chain came through as a stray read in a library set up for alpha chains, and its size says little. The chain carries TRBV15 and TRBJ2-7, with 11 bases that match TRBD1. The germline gives CDR1 LNHNV, CDR2 YYDKDF (reference sequence). This CDR3 region has 14 residues. Trimming cost V 3 bases and J 4 bases; bases outside gene matches: 2. The CDR3 here is CATSRDRGHYEQYF. In DNA, the CDR3 is TGTGCCACCAGCAGGGACAGGGGGCATTACGAGCAGTACTTC.

In its sample, this clonotype was seen many times. Little can be read into the size of this beta chain, an off-target read in a library designed for alpha chains. J is TRBJ2-1 and V is TRBV6-2 or TRBV6-3; TRBD1 might be the D (5 bases). Germline values: CDR1 MNHEY, CDR2 SVGEGT. The CDR3 sequence is 13 residues long. V was clipped by 4 bases and J by 7 bases, with 11 bases between them. The CDR3 reads CASSFLRENEQFF. CDR3 nucleotide sequence: TGTGCCAGCAGTTTTCTCAGGGAAAATGAGCAGTTCTTC.

This clonotype was counted at least ten times. This beta chain was picked up by a library intended for alpha chains and is off target, so its count carries little meaning. The chain employs TRBV5-1 and TRBJ1-1; D is possibly TRBD1 (6 bases). Per the germline V gene, CDR1 is SGHRS and CDR2 is YFSETQ. The CDR3 has 14 amino acids. Between the trimmed V and J ends, which lost 3 bases and 1 base, there was a span of 10 bases. CDR3 sequence (DNA): TGCGCCAGCAGCTGGGGGCAGGGGAACACTGAAGCTTTCTTT. Protein product: CASSWGQGNTEAFF.

This clonotype has a count of ten or more. Within a library made for alpha chains, this beta chain is off target, and its count is uninformative. This chain connects TRBV7-2 to TRBJ2-2, with D uncertain. Germline CDR1 reads SGHTA; CDR2 reads FQGNSA. V lost 10 bases and J 4 bases, leaving 7 bases between the germline ends. This CDR3 comprises 11 residues. As DNA, the CDR3 is TGTGCCATCCTCCCCACCGGGGAGCTGTTTTTT. Translating gives CAILPTGELFF.

Many counts were recorded for this clonotype. This beta chain slipped into a library made for alpha chains as a stray read, so its size is not meaningful. V usage is TRBV20-1 and J usage is TRBJ2-5; the D is unclear. In germline, CDR1 is DFQATT, CDR2 SNEGSKA (reference sequence). The CDR3 loop spans 12 amino acids. Trimming shortened V by 6 bases and J by 2 bases, and 10 bases separated the two germline ends. The CDR3 loop reads CSAMDGQETQYF. In DNA, the CDR3 is TGCAGTGCGATGGACGGGCAAGAGACCCAGTACTTC.